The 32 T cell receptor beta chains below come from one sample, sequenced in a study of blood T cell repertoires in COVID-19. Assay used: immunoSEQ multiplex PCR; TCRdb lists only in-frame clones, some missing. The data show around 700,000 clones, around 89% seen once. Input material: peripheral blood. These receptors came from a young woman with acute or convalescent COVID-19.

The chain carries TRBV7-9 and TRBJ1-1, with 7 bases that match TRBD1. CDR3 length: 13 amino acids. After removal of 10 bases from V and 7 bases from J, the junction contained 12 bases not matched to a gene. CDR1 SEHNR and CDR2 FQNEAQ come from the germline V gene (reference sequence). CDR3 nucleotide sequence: TGTGCCACCCGGGGCCCCTCAGGGGGTGAAGCTTTCTTT. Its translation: CATRGPSGGEAFF.

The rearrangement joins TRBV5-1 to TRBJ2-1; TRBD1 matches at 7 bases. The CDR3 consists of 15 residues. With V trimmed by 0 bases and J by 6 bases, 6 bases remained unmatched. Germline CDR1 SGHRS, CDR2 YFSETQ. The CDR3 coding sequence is TGCGCCAGCAGCTTGGGGCAGGGGGAAGTCAATGAGCAGTTCTTC. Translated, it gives CASSLGQGEVNEQFF.

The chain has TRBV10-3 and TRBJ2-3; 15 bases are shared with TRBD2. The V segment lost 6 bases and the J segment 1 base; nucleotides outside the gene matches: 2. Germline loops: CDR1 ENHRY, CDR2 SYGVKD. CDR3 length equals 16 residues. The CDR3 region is CAIRRTSGGGTDTQYF. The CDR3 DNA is TGTGCCATCAGACGGACTAGCGGGGGGGGCACAGATACGCAGTATTTT.

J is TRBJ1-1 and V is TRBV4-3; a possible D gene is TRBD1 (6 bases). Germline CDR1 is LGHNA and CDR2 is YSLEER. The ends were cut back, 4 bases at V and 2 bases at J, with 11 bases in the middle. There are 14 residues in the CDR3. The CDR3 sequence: CASSPGAGNTEAFF. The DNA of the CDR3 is TGCGCCAGCAGCCCAGGGGCAGGAAACACTGAAGCTTTCTTT.

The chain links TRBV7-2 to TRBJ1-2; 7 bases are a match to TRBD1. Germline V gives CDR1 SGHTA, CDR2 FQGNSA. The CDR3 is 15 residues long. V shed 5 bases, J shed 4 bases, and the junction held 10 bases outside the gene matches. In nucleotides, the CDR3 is TGTGCCAGCAGCCAGGGACAGTTAACCGTCTATGGCTACACCTTC. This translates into CASSQGQLTVYGYTF.

CDR3 protein: CASSPTGLPHEQYF. DNA for the CDR3: TGTGCCAGCAGCCCGACAGGTCTTCCCCACGAGCAGTACTTC. This chain uses TRBV3-1 (or the pseudogene TRBV3-2) with TRBJ2-7; D is possibly TRBD1 (6 bases). Trimming shortened V by 4 bases and J by 5 bases, and 15 bases separated the two germline ends. The CDR3 runs to 14 residues. The germline gives CDR1 LGHDT, CDR2 YNNKEL (reference sequence).

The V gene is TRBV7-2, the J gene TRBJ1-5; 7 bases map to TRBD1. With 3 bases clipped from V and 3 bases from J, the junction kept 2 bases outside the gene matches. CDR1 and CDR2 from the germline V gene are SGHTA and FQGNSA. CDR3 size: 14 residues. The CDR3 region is CASSLGQTNQPQHF. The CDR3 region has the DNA TGTGCCAGCAGCTTGGGACAGACCAATCAGCCCCAGCATTTT.

The CDR3 DNA sequence: TGTGCCAGCAGCTTACCCCCCTCCGTAGATACGCAGTATTTT. It encodes CASSLPPSVDTQYF. V gene TRBV7-2 combines with J gene TRBJ2-3; D gene ambiguous. V gave up 2 bases and J gave up 5 bases, with 11 bases separating them. The CDR3 extends over 14 amino acids. CDR1 SGHTA and CDR2 FQGNSA come from the germline V gene.

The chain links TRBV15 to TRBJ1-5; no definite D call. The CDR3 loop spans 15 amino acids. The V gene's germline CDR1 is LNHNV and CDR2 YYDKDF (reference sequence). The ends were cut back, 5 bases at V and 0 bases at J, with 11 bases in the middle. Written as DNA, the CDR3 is TGTGCCACCAGCTTGGACTTATATAGCAATCAGCCCCAGCATTTT. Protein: CATSLDLYSNQPQHF. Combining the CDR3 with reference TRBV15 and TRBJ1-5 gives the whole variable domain DAMVIQNPRYQVTQFGKPVTLSCSQTLNHNVMYWYQQKSSQAPKLLFHYYDKDFNNEADTPDNFQSRRPNTSFCFLDIRSPGLGDTAMYLCATSLDLYSNQPQHFGDGTRLSIL.

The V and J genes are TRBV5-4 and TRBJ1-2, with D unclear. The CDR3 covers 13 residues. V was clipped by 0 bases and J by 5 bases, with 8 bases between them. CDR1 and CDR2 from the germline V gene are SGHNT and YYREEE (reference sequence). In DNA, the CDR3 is TGTGCCAGCAGCTTGGGGCGGACTTATGGCTACACCTTC. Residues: CASSLGRTYGYTF.

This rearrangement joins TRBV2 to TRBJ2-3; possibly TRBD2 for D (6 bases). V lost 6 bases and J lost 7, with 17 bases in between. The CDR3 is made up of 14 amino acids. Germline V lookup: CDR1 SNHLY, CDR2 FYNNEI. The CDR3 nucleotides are TGTGCCAGCAGGGCCCGGGACTCTCAGAATACGCAGTATTTT. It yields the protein CASRARDSQNTQYF.

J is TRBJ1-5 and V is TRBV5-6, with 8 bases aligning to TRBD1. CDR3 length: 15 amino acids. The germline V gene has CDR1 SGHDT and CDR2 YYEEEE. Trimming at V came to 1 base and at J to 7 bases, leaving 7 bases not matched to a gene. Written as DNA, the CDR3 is TGTGCCAGCAGCTTGCGTCAGGGGGCAAACCAGCCCCAGCATTTT. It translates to CASSLRQGANQPQHF.

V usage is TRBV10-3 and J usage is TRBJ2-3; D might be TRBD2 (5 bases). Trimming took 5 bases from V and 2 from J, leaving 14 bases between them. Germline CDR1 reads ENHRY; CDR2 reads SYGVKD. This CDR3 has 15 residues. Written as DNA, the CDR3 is TGTGCCATCAGTCTCGGCAGCGGAGCCACAGATACGCAGTATTTT. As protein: CAISLGSGATDTQYF.

The CDR3 coding sequence is TGCGCCAGCAGCTCCAACACCCTGAACACCGGGGAGCTGTTTTTT. This sequence encodes CASSSNTLNTGELFF. V gene TRBV5-1 combines with J gene TRBJ2-2; D gene ambiguous. V was pared by 3 bases and J by 1 base, with 10 bases between. This CDR3 is 15 amino acids long. Germline V gene data show CDR1 as SGHRS and CDR2 as YFSETQ.

The CDR3 DNA is TGTGCCAGCAGCCTCGAAACAGGTTGGGCCGGGACTGAAGCTTTCTTT. It translates to CASSLETGWAGTEAFF. This chain connects TRBV7-9 to TRBJ1-1; D might be TRBD1 (5 bases). Germline lookup yields CDR1 SEHNR and CDR2 FQNEAQ (reference sequence). V was pared by 5 bases and J by 5 bases, with 21 bases between. This CDR3 comprises 16 residues.

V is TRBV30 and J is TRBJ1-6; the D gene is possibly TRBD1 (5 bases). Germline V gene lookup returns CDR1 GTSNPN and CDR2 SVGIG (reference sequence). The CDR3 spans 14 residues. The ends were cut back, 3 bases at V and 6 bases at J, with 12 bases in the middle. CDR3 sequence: CAWRYMGGNSPLHF. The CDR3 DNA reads TGTGCCTGGAGATACATGGGGGGTAATTCACCCCTCCACTTT.

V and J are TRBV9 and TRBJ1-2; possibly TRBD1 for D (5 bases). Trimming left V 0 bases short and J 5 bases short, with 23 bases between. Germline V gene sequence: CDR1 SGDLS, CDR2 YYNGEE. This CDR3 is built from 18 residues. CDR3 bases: TGTGCCAGCAGCGTAGAGAGAGGGCTTGCGGGGCGAAGGTATGGCTACACCTTC. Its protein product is CASSVERGLAGRRYGYTF. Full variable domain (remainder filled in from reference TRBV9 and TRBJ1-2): DSGVTQTPKHLITATGQRVTLRCSPRSGDLSVYWYQQSLDQGLQFLIQYYNGEERAKGNILERFSAQQFPDLHSELNLSSLELGDSALYFCASSVERGLAGRRYGYTFGSGTRLTVV.

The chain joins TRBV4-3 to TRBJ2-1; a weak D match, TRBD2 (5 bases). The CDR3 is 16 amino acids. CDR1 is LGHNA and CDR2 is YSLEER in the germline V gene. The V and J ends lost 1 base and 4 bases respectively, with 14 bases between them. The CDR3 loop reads CASSQGAGPGYNEQFF. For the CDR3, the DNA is TGCGCCAGCAGCCAAGGGGCGGGCCCGGGGTACAATGAGCAGTTCTTC.

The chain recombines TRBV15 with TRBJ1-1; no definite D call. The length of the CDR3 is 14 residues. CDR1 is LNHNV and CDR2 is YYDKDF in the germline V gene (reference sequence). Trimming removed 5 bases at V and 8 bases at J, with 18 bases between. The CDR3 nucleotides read TGTGCCACCAGCGCCAGACTATTCCGGGTAGAAGCTTTCTTT. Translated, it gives CATSARLFRVEAFF.

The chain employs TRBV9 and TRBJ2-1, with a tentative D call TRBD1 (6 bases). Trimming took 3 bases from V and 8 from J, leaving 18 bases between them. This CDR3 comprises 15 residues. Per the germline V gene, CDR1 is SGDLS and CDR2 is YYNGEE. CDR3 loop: CASSDSGASVDEQFF. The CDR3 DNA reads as TGTGCCAGCAGCGATTCAGGGGCGTCTGTCGATGAGCAGTTCTTC.

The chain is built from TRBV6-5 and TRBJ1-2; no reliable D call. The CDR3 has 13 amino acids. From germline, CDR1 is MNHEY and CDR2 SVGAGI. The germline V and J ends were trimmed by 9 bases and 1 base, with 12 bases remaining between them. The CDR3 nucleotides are TGTGCCAGTCGCGACACCCTTAACTATGGCTACACCTTC. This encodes CASRDTLNYGYTF.

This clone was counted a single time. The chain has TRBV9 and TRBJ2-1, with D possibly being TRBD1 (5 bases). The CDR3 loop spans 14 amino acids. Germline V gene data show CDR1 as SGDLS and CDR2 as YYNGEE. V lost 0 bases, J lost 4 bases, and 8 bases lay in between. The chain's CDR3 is CASSVAQVYNEQFF. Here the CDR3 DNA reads TGTGCCAGCAGCGTAGCACAGGTTTACAATGAGCAGTTCTTC.

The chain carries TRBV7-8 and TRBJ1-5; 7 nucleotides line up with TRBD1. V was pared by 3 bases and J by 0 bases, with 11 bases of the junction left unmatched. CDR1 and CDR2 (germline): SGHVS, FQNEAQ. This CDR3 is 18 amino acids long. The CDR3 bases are TGTGCCAGCAGCTTGGTCGGCAGGGGGGAGTATAGCAATCAGCCCCAGCATTTT. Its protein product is CASSLVGRGEYSNQPQHF.

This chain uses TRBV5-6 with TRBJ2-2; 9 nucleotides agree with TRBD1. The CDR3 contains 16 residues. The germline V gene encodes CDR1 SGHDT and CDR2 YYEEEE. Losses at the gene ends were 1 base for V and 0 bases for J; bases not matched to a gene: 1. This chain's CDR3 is CASSLWDRANTGELFF. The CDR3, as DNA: TGTGCCAGCAGCTTGTGGGACAGGGCGAACACCGGGGAGCTGTTTTTT. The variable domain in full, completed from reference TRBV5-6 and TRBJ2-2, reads DAGVTQSPTHLIKTRGQQVTLRCSPKSGHDTVSWYQQALGQGPQFIFQYYEEEERQRGNFPDRFSGHQFPNYSSELNVNALLLGDSALYLCASSLWDRANTGELFFGEGSRLTVL.

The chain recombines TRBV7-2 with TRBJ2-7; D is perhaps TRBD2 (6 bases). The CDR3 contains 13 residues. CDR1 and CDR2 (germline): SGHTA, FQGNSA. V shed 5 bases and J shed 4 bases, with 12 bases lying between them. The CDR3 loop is CASSQGLIYEQYF. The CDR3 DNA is TGTGCCAGCAGCCAAGGACTAATTTACGAGCAGTACTTC.

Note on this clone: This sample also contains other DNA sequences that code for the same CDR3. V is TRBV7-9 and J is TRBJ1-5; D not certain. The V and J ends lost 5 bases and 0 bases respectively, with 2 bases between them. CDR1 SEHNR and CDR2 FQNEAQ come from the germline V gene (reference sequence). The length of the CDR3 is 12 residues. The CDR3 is CASSLSNQPQHF. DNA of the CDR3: TGTGCCAGCAGCCTTAGCAATCAGCCCCAGCATTTT. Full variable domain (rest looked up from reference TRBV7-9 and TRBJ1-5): DTGVSQNPRHKITKRGQNVTFRCDPISEHNRLYWYRQTLGQGPEFLTYFQNEAQLEKSRLLSDRFSAERPKGSFSTLEIQRTEQGDSAMYLCASSLSNQPQHFGDGTRLSIL.

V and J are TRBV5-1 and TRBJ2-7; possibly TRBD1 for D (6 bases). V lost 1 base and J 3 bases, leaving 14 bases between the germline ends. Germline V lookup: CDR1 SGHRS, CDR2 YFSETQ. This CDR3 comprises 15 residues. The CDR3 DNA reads TGCGCCAGCAGCTTGTGGTACGGACAGAACTACGAGCAGTACTTC. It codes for CASSLWYGQNYEQYF.

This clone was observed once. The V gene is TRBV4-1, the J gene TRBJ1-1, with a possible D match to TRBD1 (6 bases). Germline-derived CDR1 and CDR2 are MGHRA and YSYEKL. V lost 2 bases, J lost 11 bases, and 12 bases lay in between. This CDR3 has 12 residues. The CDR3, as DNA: TGCGCCAGCAGCCAAACAGGGACAAGGGCTTTCTTT. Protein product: CASSQTGTRAFF.

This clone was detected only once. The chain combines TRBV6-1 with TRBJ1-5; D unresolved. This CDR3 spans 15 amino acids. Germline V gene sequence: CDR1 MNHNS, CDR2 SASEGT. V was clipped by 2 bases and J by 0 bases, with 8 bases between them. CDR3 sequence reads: CASSEWENSNQPQHF. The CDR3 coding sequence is TGTGCCAGCAGTGAATGGGAGAATAGCAATCAGCCCCAGCATTTT.

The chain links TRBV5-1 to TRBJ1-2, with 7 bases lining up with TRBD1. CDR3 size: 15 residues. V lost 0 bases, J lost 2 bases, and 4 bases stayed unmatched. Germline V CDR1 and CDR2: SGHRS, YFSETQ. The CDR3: CASSLASQGNYGYTF. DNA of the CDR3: TGCGCCAGCAGCTTGGCATCACAGGGGAACTATGGCTACACCTTC.

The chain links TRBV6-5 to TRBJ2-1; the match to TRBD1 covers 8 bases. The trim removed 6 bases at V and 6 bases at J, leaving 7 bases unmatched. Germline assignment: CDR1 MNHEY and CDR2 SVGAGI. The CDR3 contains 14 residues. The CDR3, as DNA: TGTGCCAGCAGCGCCCACGGGACAGGCAATGAGCAGTTCTTC. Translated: CASSAHGTGNEQFF.

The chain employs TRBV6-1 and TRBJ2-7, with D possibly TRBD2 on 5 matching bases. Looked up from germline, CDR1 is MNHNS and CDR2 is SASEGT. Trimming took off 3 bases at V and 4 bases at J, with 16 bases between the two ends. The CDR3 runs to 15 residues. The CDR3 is CASSEGDWTLYEQYF. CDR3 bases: TGTGCCAGCAGTGAGGGAGATTGGACCCTGTACGAGCAGTACTTC.